Listed here are 10 T cell receptor beta chains from one sample, sequenced in a study of human T cells and chemical hapten exposure. TCRdb used MiXCR to reprocess the RACE reads, holding one entry per CDR3 protein. The sample has around 380,000 distinct CDR3 sequences, 4.8% seen once. Sample time point: patch test 1, 2 weeks after DPC sensitization. The sample's treatment: therapeutic diphenylcyclopropenone sensitization with weekly scalp DPC. Sequencing was performed on whole blood, taken in connection with sensitization to the hapten diphenylcyclopropenone (DPC). These TCRs come from a woman aged 50 to 60 with alopecia areata. Some clones in this sample may be carry-over from other donors' samples.

The chain carries TRBV7-8 and TRBJ2-1; either TRBD1 or TRBD2 may supply D (5 bases each). The V and J ends lost 0 bases and 2 bases respectively, with 17 bases between them. CDR3 length: 18 amino acids. CDR1 SGHVS and CDR2 FQNEAQ come from the germline V gene. The CDR3: CASSLAGEGFYAYNEQFF. The CDR3 bases are TGTGCCAGCAGCTTAGCGGGGGAAGGATTCTATGCCTACAATGAGCAGTTCTTC.

This clonotype showed up many times. The genes are TRBV9 and TRBJ2-7; a possible D gene is TRBD1 (5 bases). V was shortened by 0 bases and J by 4 bases, with 14 bases between the two germline ends. From germline, CDR1 is SGDLS and CDR2 YYNGEE. The CDR3 is 15 amino acids. CDR3 in amino acids: CASSVGQGVPYEQYF. The CDR3 nucleotides read TGTGCCAGCAGCGTAGGTCAGGGTGTCCCTTACGAGCAGTACTTC.

This clonotype was observed many times. The chain joins TRBV29-1 to TRBJ2-3; no clear D. Germline CDR1 reads SQVTM; CDR2 reads ANQGSEA. The CDR3 has 12 amino acids. V was clipped by 7 bases and J by 0 bases, with 8 bases between them. DNA of the CDR3: TGCAGCGCTCGGACCAGCACAGATACGCAGTATTTT. Translating gives CSARTSTDTQYF.

This clonotype was counted many times. This rearrangement joins TRBV10-2 to TRBJ2-1; TRBD2 might be the D (7 bases). V was trimmed by 8 bases and J by 4 bases, leaving 18 bases between them. This CDR3 comprises 15 residues. The germline CDR1 and CDR2 sequences are WSHSY and SAAADI. DNA of the CDR3: TGCGCCAGCTGGGAGGGAGGGGGAATGTACAATGAGCAGTTCTTC. Translation gives CASWEGGGMYNEQFF.

In its sample, this clonotype was seen many times. The chain combines TRBV7-9 with TRBJ2-7, with 10 bases that match TRBD2. The CDR3 length is 15 residues. Germline trimming cut 5 bases from V and 0 bases from J; bases unmatched to any gene: 4. Germline V lookup: CDR1 SEHNR, CDR2 FQNEAQ (reference sequence). The CDR3 region is CASSITSGASYEQYF. DNA of the CDR3: TGTGCCAGCAGCATAACTAGCGGGGCCTCCTACGAGCAGTACTTC. Drawing the rest from reference TRBV7-9 and TRBJ2-7, the complete variable domain is DTGVSQNPRHKITKRGQNVTFRCDPISEHNRLYWYRQTLGQGPEFLTYFQNEAQLEKSRLLSDRFSAERPKGSFSTLEIQRTEQGDSAMYLCASSITSGASYEQYFGPGTRLTVT.

This clonotype was counted between two and nine times. This rearrangement joins TRBV5-1 to TRBJ2-6, with 10 bases lining up with TRBD2. CDR1 and CDR2 from the germline V gene are SGHRS and YFSETQ. CDR3 size: 19 residues. Trimming cost V 4 bases and J 0 bases; bases outside gene matches: 10. CDR3 residues: CASSTSGVAGGSGANVLTF. CDR3 in DNA: TGCGCCAGCAGCACGTCCGGGGTAGCGGGAGGCTCTGGGGCCAACGTCCTGACTTTC.

At least ten counts were recorded for this clonotype. The V call is TRBV4-1, the J call TRBJ1-5, with 7 bases aligning to TRBD1. In germline, CDR1 is MGHRA, CDR2 YSYEKL. V shed 2 bases, J shed 4 bases, and the junction held 5 bases outside the gene matches. CDR3 length: 15 residues. This CDR3 reads CASSQRGTDNQPQHF. As DNA, the CDR3 is TGCGCCAGCAGCCAACGCGGGACAGATAATCAGCCCCAGCATTTT.

This clonotype was found many times. J is TRBJ2-2 and V is TRBV5-1; D gene unclear. Germline V gene sequence: CDR1 SGHRS, CDR2 YFSETQ. The CDR3 extends over 15 amino acids. V lost 4 bases and J 5 bases, leaving 15 bases between the germline ends. The CDR3 DNA follows: TGCGCCAGCAGCCAGGACGGCAGAGAGACCGGGGAGCTGTTTTTT. As protein: CASSQDGRETGELFF. Full variable domain (missing parts from reference TRBV5-1 and TRBJ2-2): KAGVTQTPRYLIKTRGQQVTLSCSPISGHRSVSWYQQTPGQGLQFLFEYFSETQRNKGNFPGRFSGRQFSNSRSEMNVSTLELGDSALYLCASSQDGRETGELFFGEGSRLTVL.

The chain couples TRBV20-1 to TRBJ1-5; 8 bases are shared with TRBD1. There are 16 residues in the CDR3. From germline, CDR1 is DFQATT and CDR2 SNEGSKA (reference sequence). V dropped 3 bases and J dropped 0; count of bases not matched to a gene: 7. CDR3 sequence reads: CSAREWTGNSNQPQHF. The CDR3 bases are TGCAGTGCTAGGGAATGGACAGGGAATAGCAATCAGCCCCAGCATTTT.

This clonotype was found many times. The genes are TRBV29-1 and TRBJ2-7, with TRBD1 as a possible D gene (6 bases). The V gene's germline CDR1 is SQVTM and CDR2 ANQGSEA. The CDR3 covers 13 residues. The germline V and J ends were trimmed by 5 bases and 2 bases, with 13 bases remaining between them. CDR3 DNA sequence: TGCAGCGTTAAACCTACAGGGCCCTACGAGCAGTACTTC. Translating it yields CSVKPTGPYEQYF.